This TCR beta chain was sequenced during a study of blood T cell repertoires in COVID-19. About the study: Acute and convalescent COVID-19 samples came from the United States, Italy and Spain. Sources were T cells, B-cell-depleted T cells, or PBMCs; the material itself was cDNA or gDNA.

Germline CDR1 reads SQVTM; CDR2 reads ANQGSEA. V lost 6 bases and J lost 7, with 21 bases in between. CDR3 length: 14 amino acids. Per the original methods: For nucleated cells, counts were estimated from reference gene primer amplification. Sequenced by immunoSEQ multiplex PCR; TCRdb stores in-frame clones only, minus some. V, J and clone size derive from that table, while D and trimming were established from the DNA sequence. The table has 140,000 or so clones, 75% to 85% seen once. The rearrangement links TRBV29-1 to TRBJ2-5; TRBD2 is a possible D gene (6 bases). The sequencing sample was made of peripheral blood. The sequence derives from a woman aged 80 or over with acute or convalescent COVID-19. CDR3 sequence (DNA): TGCAGCGTCCCAAGGGGAGGTTCCGGGGGGACCCAGTACTTC. Translating it yields CSVPRGGSGGTQYF.